The next 13 T cell receptor beta chains were all read from a single sample in a study of response to subunit inactivated influenza vaccine. TCRdb passed the RT-PCR reads through MiXCR, listing each CDR3 protein once. The sample lists about 520,000 distinct CDR3 sequences, about 25% occurring once. Sequences were derived from CD4+ T cells sorted from PBMCs, sampled approximately 5 days after vaccination. The receptors were sampled from a man over 45 who received an inactivated influenza vaccine.

The genes are TRBV20-1 and TRBJ2-7; 10 nucleotides agree with TRBD2. Germline-derived CDR1 and CDR2 are DFQATT and SNEGSKA (reference sequence). The CDR3 runs to 16 residues. Trimming cost V 0 bases and J 4 bases; bases outside gene matches: 9. The CDR3 coding sequence is TGCAGTGCTAGAGATATGGGACTAGCGAGTAGGTACGAGCAGTACTTC. Translating gives CSARDMGLASRYEQYF.

The V gene is TRBV19, the J gene TRBJ2-5; tentative D call: TRBD2 (6 bases). Deletions cut 5 bases from V and 2 bases from J, with 15 bases between. Germline V gene sequence: CDR1 LNHDA, CDR2 SQIVND (reference sequence). This CDR3 comprises 15 residues. The CDR3 is CASSWLGLGQETQYF. CDR3 sequence (DNA): TGTGCCAGTAGTTGGTTGGGACTGGGGCAAGAGACCCAGTACTTC.

This clonotype has just a few counts. This chain uses TRBV5-5 with TRBJ2-2, with D perhaps TRBD1 or TRBD2 (6 bases each). This CDR3 spans 17 amino acids. V was clipped by 2 bases and J by 7 bases, with 21 bases between them. CDR1 and CDR2 from the germline V gene are SGHKS and YYEKEE (reference sequence). The CDR3: CASSLRRSDGGGGELFF. CDR3 nucleotides: TGTGCCAGCAGCTTACGAAGAAGTGACGGAGGGGGCGGGGAGCTGTTTTTT.

Note on this clonotype: This may be a read error: a much more frequent sequence differs by one nucleotide. The V call is TRBV10-3, the J call TRBJ2-3; 14 nucleotides match TRBD2. V trimming: 7 bases; J trimming: 7 bases; junction bases outside the gene matches: 13. CDR1 and CDR2 (germline): ENHRY, SYGVKD. The CDR3 has 17 amino acids. The CDR3 bases are TGTGCCATCACCGTCCCCGGGACTAGCGGGAGAACAAATACGCAGTATTTT. Translation: CAITVPGTSGRTNTQYF.

This rearrangement joins TRBV19 to TRBJ1-2; perhaps TRBD1 as D (5 bases). The CDR3 extends over 14 amino acids. Germline loops: CDR1 LNHDA, CDR2 SQIVND (reference sequence). V was trimmed by 2 bases and J by 8 bases, leaving 15 bases between them. This CDR3 is CASSIQGRRSGYTF. For the CDR3, the DNA is TGTGCCAGTAGTATACAGGGTCGGCGGTCCGGCTACACCTTC.

The chain joins TRBV4-2 to TRBJ2-1; the match to TRBD2 covers 11 bases. CDR1 and CDR2 from the germline V gene are LGHNA and YNFKEQ. The ends lost 1 base at V and 5 bases at J; junction bases unmatched: 4. The CDR3 totals 16 residues. The CDR3 nucleotides read TGTGCCAGCAGCCAAGCGCCGGGACTAGCGGACAATGAGCAGTTCTTC. Amino acids: CASSQAPGLADNEQFF.

This chain connects TRBV5-1 to TRBJ2-5; D may be TRBD1 (6 bases). In germline, CDR1 is SGHRS, CDR2 YFSETQ. Trimming pared 0 bases from V and 7 bases from J, leaving 16 bases between. The CDR3 length is 15 residues. In nucleotides, the CDR3 is TGCGCCAGCAGCTTGGATTCAGGGATAGGGGGGACCCAGTACTTC. Translation gives CASSLDSGIGGTQYF. The whole variable domain, filled in from reference TRBV5-1 and TRBJ2-5, reads KAGVTQTPRYLIKTRGQQVTLSCSPISGHRSVSWYQQTPGQGLQFLFEYFSETQRNKGNFPGRFSGRQFSNSRSEMNVSTLELGDSALYLCASSLDSGIGGTQYFGPGTRLLVL.

The chain has TRBV12-3 or TRBV12-4 and TRBJ2-5, with 10 positions matching TRBD2. Trimming cost V 5 bases and J 6 bases; bases outside gene matches: 9. CDR3 length: 15 amino acids. The CDR3 reads CASSRSGGAGKTQYF. The CDR3 DNA reads TGTGCCAGCAGTCGCAGCGGGGGGGCCGGAAAGACCCAGTACTTC.

This clonotype came up a few times. CDR3 region: CSASQTGVAYEQYF. The CDR3, as DNA: TGCAGTGCTAGCCAAACAGGGGTGGCCTACGAGCAGTACTTC. The J gene is TRBJ2-7, the V gene TRBV20-1; 7 nucleotides line up with TRBD1. Trimming cost V 3 bases and J 2 bases; bases outside gene matches: 7. CDR3 length: 14 residues. Germline CDR1 is DFQATT and CDR2 is SNEGSKA (reference sequence).

This clonotype was counted a few times. The V call is TRBV7-2, the J call TRBJ2-5; D is perhaps TRBD2 (7 bases). CDR1 is SGHTA, CDR2 FQGNSA, per germline. This CDR3 region has 15 residues. V was pared by 3 bases and J by 2 bases, with 13 bases between. This chain's CDR3 is CASSFRGGGQETQYF. The CDR3 DNA is TGTGCCAGCAGCTTTAGAGGGGGGGGACAAGAGACCCAGTACTTC.

J is TRBJ1-2 and V is TRBV14; 8 bases align to TRBD1. This CDR3 has 14 residues. The germline CDR1 and CDR2 sequences are SGHDN and FVKESK. The V segment lost 2 bases and the J segment 8 bases; nucleotides outside the gene matches: 7. The CDR3 reads CASSQWDRQGGYTF. The CDR3 bases are TGTGCCAGCAGCCAATGGGACAGGCAAGGCGGCTACACCTTC.

This rearrangement joins TRBV20-1 to TRBJ1-4; D is undetermined. The germline V gene has CDR1 DFQATT and CDR2 SNEGSKA (reference sequence). The ends were cut back, 4 bases at V and 7 bases at J, with 7 bases in the middle. The CDR3 has 11 residues. CDR3 in amino acids: CSATRLEKLFF. For the CDR3, the DNA is TGCAGTGCTACCCGCCTTGAAAAACTGTTTTTT.

The chain uses TRBV19 and TRBJ2-5, with D unresolved. V was trimmed by 2 bases and J by 5 bases, leaving 12 bases between them. CDR3 size: 14 residues. Per the germline V gene, CDR1 is LNHDA and CDR2 is SQIVND (reference sequence). The CDR3 nucleotides read TGTGCCAGTAGTATACAAGGGAAGAGGGAGACCCAGTACTTC. It codes for CASSIQGKRETQYF.